Below are 30 T cell receptor beta chains sequenced from a single sample in a study. TCRdb re-analysed the 5' RACE reads in MiXCR, keeping a single row per CDR3 protein. The sample yields just over 60,000 distinct CDR3 sequences, 25% to 35% seen once. Sequencing used tumor-infiltrating naive CD4+ T cells sorted from the breast tumor. Subset noted: naive CD4+ T cells, CD4+CD45RA+CD25-. The receptors were gathered from a female donor with breast cancer.

In this sample, this clonotype turned up a few times. The V and J genes are TRBV7-2 and TRBJ2-3; the D gene is possibly TRBD2 (5 bases). This CDR3 contains 13 residues. Germline values: CDR1 SGHTA, CDR2 FQGNSA. V lost 3 bases, J lost 6 bases, and 10 bases lay in between. CDR3 in amino acids: CASSFGNLDTQYF. CDR3 bases: TGTGCCAGCAGCTTCGGGAATTTGGATACGCAGTATTTT.

This clonotype was seen a handful of times. The genes are TRBV5-1 and TRBJ2-5; the D gene is possibly TRBD2 (5 bases). Germline assignment: CDR1 SGHRS and CDR2 YFSETQ. V was trimmed by 2 bases and J by 2 bases, leaving 13 bases between them. This CDR3 spans 15 amino acids. In DNA form, the CDR3 reads TGCGCCAGCAGCTTCTTCAGGACTGGACAAGAGACCCAGTACTTC. Protein product: CASSFFRTGQETQYF.

This CDR3 is CASSLGRDREQYF. The CDR3 nucleotides read TGTGCCAGCAGCTTAGGCAGGGACAGAGAGCAGTACTTC. The chain is built from TRBV7-2 and TRBJ2-7, with 7 bases identical to TRBD1. This CDR3 has 13 amino acids. V was clipped by 1 base and J by 7 bases; unmatched bases: 4. Germline loops: CDR1 SGHTA, CDR2 FQGNSA.

The chain carries TRBV5-1 and TRBJ2-1; the D is unclear. The CDR3 length is 14 residues. The germline V and J ends were trimmed by 1 base and 6 bases, with 11 bases remaining between them. Germline CDR1 and CDR2: SGHRS and YFSETQ. The CDR3 nucleotides read TGCGCCAGCAGCTTGAATCCAGAAAGCAATGAGCAGTTCTTC. Translated, it gives CASSLNPESNEQFF.

Many counts were recorded for this clonotype. The V call is TRBV29-1, the J call TRBJ1-2; D ambiguous. CDR1 and CDR2 from the germline V gene are SQVTM and ANQGSEA. This CDR3 contains 10 residues. DNA for the CDR3: TGCAGTTGGGGATACGACGGCTACACCTTC. Translation gives CSWGYDGYTF.

This chain connects TRBV12-3 or TRBV12-4 to TRBJ2-3; 8 nucleotides agree with TRBD2. The trim removed 8 bases at V and 1 base at J, leaving 11 bases unmatched. The CDR3 extends over 16 amino acids. DNA of the CDR3: TGTGCCAGCTTCACCTCGAGCGGGAGTGGCACAGATACGCAGTATTTT. This sequence encodes CASFTSSGSGTDTQYF.

This clonotype showed up just a few times. The chain joins TRBV10-3 to TRBJ2-5; D is possibly TRBD2 (5 bases). The germline V and J ends were trimmed by 0 bases and 7 bases, with 15 bases remaining between them. The CDR3 extends over 15 amino acids. The germline V gene has CDR1 ENHRY and CDR2 SYGVKD. The CDR3 DNA is TGTGCCATCAGTGAGTCGAACACCGAGGGTTGGACCCAGTACTTC. It yields the protein CAISESNTEGWTQYF.

The chain joins TRBV2 to TRBJ2-7; TRBD1 aligns across 7 bases. Germline V lookup: CDR1 SNHLY, CDR2 FYNNEI. The CDR3 is made up of 13 amino acids. V shed 6 bases and J 3 bases; nucleotides not matched to a gene: 5. For the CDR3, the DNA is TGTGCCAGCAGCCGGGACAGAGACTACGAGCAGTACTTC. This codes for CASSRDRDYEQYF.

CDR3 sequence: CATGQVEISQFF. The CDR3 nucleotides are TGTGCCACCGGACAGGTCGAAATTTCGCAGTTCTTC. The chain recombines TRBV6-6 with TRBJ2-1; 7 nucleotides match TRBD1. The CDR3 is made up of 12 amino acids. Germline CDR1 MNHNY, CDR2 SVGAGI (reference sequence). The J segment lost 12 bases and the V segment lost 10 bases, leaving 12 bases of the junction unmatched.

The chain carries TRBV5-1 and TRBJ2-1, with 9 bases matching TRBD2. With 0 bases clipped from V and 5 bases from J, the junction kept 3 bases outside the gene matches. The germline gives CDR1 SGHRS, CDR2 YFSETQ. This CDR3 is 15 amino acids long. CDR3 region: CASSLGPSGNNEQFF. CDR3 sequence (DNA): TGCGCCAGCAGCTTGGGGCCTAGCGGGAACAATGAGCAGTTCTTC.

On this clonotype itself: One end of the junction does not line up with germline, which may come from a read error. The genes are TRBV24-1 and TRBJ2-2; D is perhaps TRBD2 (6 bases). The CDR3 spans 15 residues. The germline V gene has CDR1 KGHDR and CDR2 SFDVKD. CDR3 nucleotides: TGTGCCACCAGTGATCCCAGCCGGGGGACCGAGGAGCTGTTTTTT. This codes for CATSDPSRGTEELFF.

This clonotype was seen only a few times. One end of the junction does not line up with germline, which may come from a read error. This chain connects TRBV12-3 or TRBV12-4 to TRBJ2-3; D gene ambiguous. The CDR3 runs to 12 residues. CDR3 nucleotides: TGTGCCGGCAGTTTGTCACGAGATACGCAGTATTTT. This encodes CAGSLSRDTQYF.

The chain employs TRBV29-1 and TRBJ2-7, with D perhaps TRBD1 (6 bases). This CDR3 has 11 amino acids. Between the trimmed V and J ends, which lost 3 bases and 7 bases, there was a span of 10 bases. CDR1 and CDR2 from the germline V gene are SQVTM and ANQGSEA. The CDR3, as DNA: TGCAGCGTTGACAGGGGTGGTGAGCAGTACTTC. Translation: CSVDRGGEQYF.

This clonotype was observed a few times. The chain combines TRBV5-1 with TRBJ1-5; TRBD1 aligns across 10 bases. Germline CDR1 and CDR2: SGHRS and YFSETQ. Trimming cost V 4 bases and J 8 bases; bases outside gene matches: 12. CDR3 length: 16 residues. The DNA for the CDR3 is TGCGCCAGCAGCCCCGGGCCCGGGACAGGGGTTGAGCCCCAGCATTTT. Translating it yields CASSPGPGTGVEPQHF.

At least ten counts were recorded for this clonotype. This rearrangement joins TRBV10-1 to TRBJ2-3; unclear D gene. The CDR3 spans 13 residues. Trimming left V 7 bases short and J 3 bases short, with 11 bases between. The germline gives CDR1 WNHNN, CDR2 SYGVQD (reference sequence). Here the CDR3 reads CASTARLTDTQYF. The DNA of the CDR3 is TGCGCCAGCACGGCGAGGTTGACAGATACGCAGTATTTT.

This clonotype was seen at least ten times. The V call is TRBV5-1, the J call TRBJ2-5, with 8 bases lining up with TRBD2. V was clipped by 4 bases and J by 4 bases; unmatched bases: 9. The CDR3 is 15 residues long. CDR1 is SGHRS and CDR2 is YFSETQ in the germline V gene. The CDR3 loop is CASSQTSGGGETQYF. For the CDR3, the DNA is TGCGCCAGCAGCCAAACTAGCGGAGGTGGAGAGACCCAGTACTTC. The entire variable domain, with the rest obtained from reference TRBV5-1 and TRBJ2-5, is as follows: KAGVTQTPRYLIKTRGQQVTLSCSPISGHRSVSWYQQTPGQGLQFLFEYFSETQRNKGNFPGRFSGRQFSNSRSEMNVSTLELGDSALYLCASSQTSGGGETQYFGPGTRLLVL.

A note on this clonotype: A read error may produce the germline difference seen at one junction end. The genes are TRBV4-3 and TRBJ2-7; 7 bases align to TRBD2. There are 17 residues in the CDR3. Germline V gene lookup returns CDR1 LGHNA and CDR2 YSLEER. This chain's CDR3 is CASSQELRGGRTHEQYF. The CDR3 DNA sequence: TGTGCCAGCAGCCAAGAATTGCGGGGCGGGAGAACCCACGAGCAGTACTTC.

V is TRBV5-1 and J is TRBJ1-6, with a weak D call TRBD1 (6 bases). With 0 bases removed from V and 7 bases from J, the gap between germline ends came to 8 bases. Germline V gives CDR1 SGHRS, CDR2 YFSETQ. The CDR3 has 14 amino acids. The CDR3 sequence: CASSLGQANSPLHF. CDR3 nucleotides: TGCGCCAGCAGCTTGGGACAGGCCAATTCACCCCTCCACTTT. The full variable domain, in which reference TRBV5-1 and TRBJ1-6 provide the parts outside the CDR3, is KAGVTQTPRYLIKTRGQQVTLSCSPISGHRSVSWYQQTPGQGLQFLFEYFSETQRNKGNFPGRFSGRQFSNSRSEMNVSTLELGDSALYLCASSLGQANSPLHFGNGTRLTVT.

The chain uses TRBV5-1 and TRBJ2-7, with D possibly matching TRBD2 (6 bases). V lost 2 bases and J lost 4, with 13 bases in between. Germline CDR1 and CDR2: SGHRS and YFSETQ. The CDR3 loop spans 14 amino acids. The CDR3 is CASSFGEAFYEQYF. The DNA for the CDR3 is TGCGCCAGCAGCTTTGGGGAGGCGTTTTACGAGCAGTACTTC.

V gene TRBV25-1 combines with J gene TRBJ2-3; TRBD2 is a possible D gene (6 bases). CDR3 size: 15 residues. V was trimmed by 5 bases and J by 3 bases, leaving 15 bases between them. The germline V gene has CDR1 MGHDK and CDR2 SYGVNS. In DNA form, the CDR3 reads TGTGCCAGCAGTCCCCCCGTAGCGGAGACAGATACGCAGTATTTT. Protein product: CASSPPVAETDTQYF.

The chain carries TRBV5-1 and TRBJ2-5; D not certain. The CDR3 loop spans 15 amino acids. V was cut by 1 base and J by 0 bases, with 10 bases left in between. Germline loops: CDR1 SGHRS, CDR2 YFSETQ. Here the CDR3 reads CASSLSSGDQETQYF. CDR3 DNA: TGCGCCAGCAGCTTGAGTTCTGGCGACCAAGAGACCCAGTACTTC.

Details on this clonotype: It may be a read error: a sequence one base away is much more abundant. The chain couples TRBV6-1 to TRBJ1-5; D uncertain. The CDR3 covers 15 residues. Germline V gene sequence: CDR1 MNHNS, CDR2 SASEGT. The CDR3: CASSEQELSNQPQRF. The DNA for the CDR3 is TGTGCCAGCAGTGAACAAGAACTTAGCAATCAGCCCCAGCGTTTT.

This clonotype was detected only a few times. The rearrangement joins TRBV29-1 to TRBJ1-2; TRBD1 might be the D (5 bases). Trimming removed 1 base at V and 4 bases at J, with 13 bases between. In germline, CDR1 is SQVTM, CDR2 ANQGSEA. This CDR3 is built from 14 residues. DNA for the CDR3: TGCAGCGTTGAAGGACGGGACGCTCTCTATGGCTACACCTTC. The encoded protein is CSVEGRDALYGYTF.

CDR3 loop: CASSHEQLSGNTIYF. The CDR3 DNA reads as TGTGCCAGCAGCCATGAACAGCTTTCTGGAAACACCATATATTTT. The rearrangement uses TRBV3-1 and TRBJ1-3; D unresolved. CDR1 LGHDT and CDR2 YNNKEL come from the germline V gene (reference sequence). This CDR3 has 15 residues. Trimming pared 3 bases from V and 1 base from J, leaving 10 bases between. The variable domain in full, with the rest retrieved from reference TRBV3-1 and TRBJ1-3, is DTAVSQTPKYLVTQMGNDKSIKCEQNLGHDTMYWYKQDSKKFLKIMFSYNNKELIINETVPNRFSPKSPDKAHLNLHINSLELGDSAVYFCASSHEQLSGNTIYFGEGSWLTVV.

The V call is TRBV25-1, the J call TRBJ2-1, with 8 bases lining up with TRBD1. The CDR3 consists of 12 residues. The ends lost 10 bases at V and 12 bases at J; junction bases unmatched: 11. From germline, CDR1 is MGHDK and CDR2 SYGVNS. The CDR3 sequence: CATGKTGAGQFF. CDR3 in DNA: TGTGCCACCGGAAAGACAGGGGCCGGGCAGTTCTTC. The full variable domain, completed using reference TRBV25-1 and TRBJ2-1, is EADIYQTPRYLVIGTGKKITLECSQTMGHDKMYWYQQDPGMELHLIHYSYGVNSTEKGDLSSESTVSRIRTEHFPLTLESARPSHTSQYLCATGKTGAGQFFGPGTRLTVL.

The V gene is TRBV7-2, the J gene TRBJ1-1, with D possibly matching TRBD1 (5 bases). The CDR3 has 14 residues. In germline, CDR1 is SGHTA, CDR2 FQGNSA. Trimming left V 0 bases short and J 11 bases short, with 16 bases between. CDR3 in amino acids: CASSLASGGKLAFF. Written as DNA, the CDR3 is TGTGCCAGCAGCTTAGCAAGTGGGGGGAAGTTGGCTTTCTTT.

The J gene is TRBJ2-1, the V gene TRBV25-1, with TRBD1 identical over 8 bases. The CDR3 spans 16 residues. From germline, CDR1 is MGHDK and CDR2 SYGVNS. Trimming removed 4 bases from V and 0 bases from J; junction bases left unmatched: 5. The CDR3 sequence is CASSVRDRTSYNEQFF. The CDR3 coding sequence is TGTGCCAGCAGTGTACGGGACAGGACCTCCTACAATGAGCAGTTCTTC.

This chain uses TRBV20-1 with TRBJ2-7; maybe TRBD2 (5 bases). This CDR3 comprises 15 residues. Trimming cost V 1 base and J 5 bases, with 18 bases left between them. Per germline, CDR1 DFQATT and CDR2 SNEGSKA (reference sequence). The CDR3 region is CSARGHLRGRNEQYF. CDR3 nucleotide sequence: TGCAGTGCTAGAGGACATCTCCGGGGTAGGAACGAGCAGTACTTC.

The V gene is TRBV5-1, the J gene TRBJ1-2; TRBD1 might be the D (5 bases). The CDR3 consists of 15 residues. Looked up from germline, CDR1 is SGHRS and CDR2 is YFSETQ. V was clipped by 2 bases and J by 5 bases, with 16 bases between them. The CDR3 DNA follows: TGCGCCAGCAGCTTAGGAGCAGGGAGTACTTATGGCTACACCTTC. Its translation: CASSLGAGSTYGYTF.

This clonotype turned up a few times. This chain uses TRBV4-1 with TRBJ2-1; the D is unclear. V was trimmed by 1 base and J by 4 bases, leaving 11 bases between them. Germline V gene sequence: CDR1 MGHRA, CDR2 YSYEKL. The CDR3 has 15 residues. The CDR3 coding sequence is TGCGCCAGCAGCCAAGTAGAGACATCATACAATGAGCAGTTCTTC. Its protein product is CASSQVETSYNEQFF.